This is a list of T cell receptor beta chains from one sample in a study of response to subunit inactivated influenza vaccine. MiXCR was run by TCRdb on the RT-PCR reads, yielding one entry per CDR3 protein. The sample has 200,000 to 250,000 distinct CDR3 sequences; over 9% are singletons. The material sequenced was non-naive T cells sorted from PBMCs, taken about 14 days before vaccination. These receptors were collected from a man in his forties or fifties who received an inactivated influenza vaccine. Each CDR3 is given with its conserved first and last residue. The D gene is left open where the match is weak. The size entry is marked missing in some rows and otherwise reads once, few, many or a size class.

- | TRBJ2-2 | - | TRBV2 | CASRNGVGGELFF | TGTGCCAGCAGGAACGGGGTGGGCGGGGAGCTGTTTTTT
- | TRBJ1-3 | - | TRBV5-1 | CASSLGYRLSGNTIYF | TGCGCCAGCAGCTTGGGGTACAGACTCTCTGGAAACACCATATATTTT
- | TRBJ2-1 | TRBD2 | TRBV7-8 | CASSPVGGGSYNEQFF | TGTGCCAGCAGCCCGGTCGGCGGGGGTTCCTACAATGAGCAGTTCTTC
few | TRBJ1-1 | - | TRBV6-2/TRBV6-3 | CASSWDIGSMNTEAFF | TGTGCCAGCAGTTGGGACATCGGGTCCATGAACACTGAAGCTTTCTTT
- | TRBJ1-2 | - | TRBV4-3 | CASSQVMGAGPTANYGYTF | TGCGCCAGCAGCCAAGTCATGGGGGCAGGCCCAACAGCTAACTATGGCTACACCTTC
few | TRBJ2-3 | - | TRBV29-1 | CSVEDAVSSTDTQYF | TGCAGCGTTGAAGACGCGGTATCTAGCACAGATACGCAGTATTTT
- | TRBJ2-7 | TRBD1 | TRBV7-9 | CASSLDRGVNEQYF | TGTGCCAGCAGCTTGGACAGGGGTGTTAACGAGCAGTACTTC
- | TRBJ2-1 | - | TRBV11-2 | CASSLNPMSSYNEQFF | TGTGCCAGCAGCTTAAACCCCATGAGCTCCTACAATGAGCAGTTCTTC
- | TRBJ1-6 | - | TRBV28 | CASSMQGEVSPLHF | TGTGCCAGCAGCATGCAAGGGGAAGTTTCACCCCTCCACTTT
few | TRBJ2-6 | TRBD1 | TRBV6-5 | CASSSASGQGTSGANVLTF | TGTGCCAGCAGTTCGGCTTCGGGACAGGGTACGTCTGGGGCCAACGTCCTGACTTTC
many | TRBJ2-5 | - | TRBV5-6 | CASSLGLWGDETQYF | TGTGCCAGCAGCTTGGGGTTGTGGGGTGATGAGACCCAGTACTTC
- | TRBJ2-5 | - | TRBV7-2 | CASSQSGTRETQYF | TGTGCCAGCAGCCAATCAGGGACACGGGAGACCCAGTACTTC
- | TRBJ2-1 | - | TRBV7-9 | CASRRTGTVYEQFF | TGTGCCAGCAGGCGAACCGGGACCGTCTATGAGCAGTTCTTC
few | TRBJ2-4 | - | TRBV5-1 | CASSAGLPLAKNIQYF | TGCGCCAGCAGCGCGGGCCTCCCCCTAGCCAAAAACATTCAGTACTTC
few | TRBJ2-1 | TRBD2 | TRBV12-3/TRBV12-4 | CASSSPGLAGGSGPINEQFF | TGTGCCAGCAGTTCACCGGGACTAGCGGGGGGGAGCGGGCCAATCAATGAGCAGTTCTTC
few | TRBJ2-2 | TRBD2 | TRBV6-1 | CASSGLAGLDRELFF | TGTGCCAGCAGTGGTCTAGCGGGATTGGACCGGGAGCTGTTTTTT
few | TRBJ2-5 | - | TRBV7-2 | CASSRPGRIETQYF | TGTGCCAGCAGCAGACCGGGACGGATTGAGACCCAGTACTTC
few | TRBJ1-1 | TRBD1 | TRBV5-1 | CASSLVAGGGTEAFF | TGCGCCAGCAGCTTGGTCGCAGGGGGAGGCACTGAAGCTTTCTTT
few | TRBJ1-1 | - | TRBV20-1 | CSARGGGAFQAFF | TGCAGTGCTAGGGGTGGGGGGGCCTTTCAAGCTTTCTTT
few | TRBJ2-1 | TRBD2 | TRBV6-2/TRBV6-3 | CASSYPFVGLAGPTYNEQFF | TGTGCCAGCAGTTACCCCTTTGTCGGGCTAGCGGGACCAACCTACAATGAGCAGTTCTTC
many | TRBJ1-1 | - | TRBV4-1 | CASSQVPRRRLNTEAFF | TGCGCCAGCAGCCAAGTTCCGCGACGGCGGTTGAACACTGAAGCTTTCTTT
- | TRBJ2-2 | - | TRBV14 | CASSQRKGTGELFF | TGTGCCAGCAGCCAAAGGAAGGGGACCGGGGAGCTGTTTTTT
many | TRBJ1-3 | - | TRBV12-3/TRBV12-4 | CASSLRAGSGNTIYF | TGTGCCAGCAGTCTCAGGGCAGGCTCTGGAAACACCATATATTTT
- | TRBJ2-1 | TRBD2 | TRBV5-1 | CASSVSGGRNEQFF | TGCGCCAGCAGCGTGTCGGGGGGGCGTAATGAGCAGTTCTTC
- | TRBJ2-7 | TRBD1 | TRBV5-1 | CASSLGGQRYEQYF | TGCGCCAGCAGCTTGGGGGGACAGAGATACGAGCAGTACTTC
many | TRBJ1-5 | TRBD1 | TRBV5-1 | CASSVDTGVPYSNQPQHF | TGCGCCAGCAGCGTCGACACAGGGGTCCCTTATAGCAATCAGCCCCAGCATTTT
- | TRBJ2-1 | TRBD2 | TRBV28 | CASSQIASGVSYNEQFF | TGTGCCAGCAGCCAAATCGCTAGCGGGGTTTCCTACAATGAGCAGTTCTTC
few | TRBJ2-1 | - | TRBV25-1 | CASSDFGTSYEQFF | TGTGCCAGCAGTGATTTCGGGACATCATATGAGCAGTTCTTC